The 21 T cell receptor beta chains below come from one sample, sequenced in a study of beta chain features in type 1 diabetes. Isolated RNA was reverse transcribed in full, so expressed TCRB transcripts were sequenced. Only in-frame clones appear in the TCRdb table, and some are missing; sequencing was by immunoSEQ multiplex PCR. This table has hundreds of thousands of clones, roughly 16% appearing once. The sample was naive CD4+ T cells from blood. The source is a woman between 18 and 30 years old in good health.

CDR3 sequence reads: CASSPRGWGFYEQYF. CDR3 DNA sequence: TGTGCCAGCAGCCCCAGGGGGTGGGGATTCTACGAGCAGTACTTC. The chain recombines TRBV5-5 with TRBJ2-7, with 7 bases lining up with TRBD1. The CDR3 covers 15 residues. With 4 bases clipped from V and 3 bases from J, the junction kept 10 bases outside the gene matches. The germline gives CDR1 SGHKS, CDR2 YYEKEE (reference sequence).

This clone was detected only a few times. CDR3 DNA: TGTGCCAGTAGTGACTCCTACCAAAATTACGAGCAGTACTTC. This encodes CASSDSYQNYEQYF. V is TRBV19 and J is TRBJ2-7; D is unclear. V lost 5 bases and J lost 4, with 15 bases in between. This CDR3 has 14 residues. Germline V gene sequence: CDR1 LNHDA, CDR2 SQIVND (reference sequence).

This clone occurred a few times. Relative to the germline gene, one junction end is altered; a read error may explain this. This same CDR3 is encoded by further DNA sequences in the sample. J is TRBJ2-6 and V is TRBV27, with 13 nucleotides matching TRBD2. The CDR3 consists of 19 residues. Germline assignment: CDR1 MNHEY and CDR2 SMNVEV (reference sequence). DNA of the CDR3: TGTGCCAGCAGAGAACCCAGACTAGCGGGAGGTTCTGGGGCCAACGTCCTGACCTTC. Translating gives CASREPRLAGGSGANVLTF. The full variable domain, in which reference TRBV27 and TRBJ2-6 provide the parts outside the CDR3, is EAQVTQNPRYLITVTGKKLTVTCSQNMNHEYMSWYRQDPGLGLRQIYYSMNVEVTDKGDVPEGYKVSRKEKRNFPLILESPSPNQTSLYFCASREPRLAGGSGANVLTFGAGSRLTVL.

This clone was detected a few times. The V and J genes are TRBV5-1 and TRBJ2-1, with 9 bases identical to TRBD1. Per germline, CDR1 SGHRS and CDR2 YFSETQ. The CDR3 contains 16 residues. V lost 6 bases, J lost 4 bases, and 11 bases stayed unmatched. The CDR3 bases are TGCGCCAGCACGAGGTACGGGGACAGGGCTTACAATGAGCAGTTCTTC. Amino acid sequence: CASTRYGDRAYNEQFF.

This rearrangement joins TRBV7-9 to TRBJ2-1; no reliable D call. Per the germline V gene, CDR1 is SEHNR and CDR2 is FQNEAQ (reference sequence). Trimming shortened V by 3 bases and J by 10 bases, and 7 bases separated the two germline ends. The CDR3 is 11 residues long. CDR3 in amino acids: CASSFGWEQFF. The CDR3 DNA reads as TGTGCCAGCAGCTTCGGGTGGGAGCAGTTCTTC.

This clone appeared a few times. The chain couples TRBV7-2 to TRBJ2-7; 8 bases fit TRBD2. V lost 5 bases to trimming and J lost 3 bases; unmatched junction nucleotides: 9. The CDR3 has 15 residues. Germline CDR1 SGHTA, CDR2 FQGNSA. The CDR3 sequence is CASSAPGLGHYEQYF. DNA of the CDR3: TGTGCCAGCAGCGCACCGGGACTAGGCCACTACGAGCAGTACTTC.

This clone has a handful of counts. V gene TRBV6-1 combines with J gene TRBJ1-1, with 7 bases that match TRBD1. The CDR3 totals 13 residues. The germline V gene encodes CDR1 MNHNS and CDR2 SASEGT. V dropped 6 bases and J dropped 4; count of bases not matched to a gene: 5. CDR3 protein: CASRGQVGTEAFF. CDR3 sequence (DNA): TGTGCCAGCAGAGGACAGGTAGGCACTGAAGCTTTCTTT.

The chain employs TRBV18 and TRBJ1-5; the match to TRBD1 covers 8 bases. J lost 0 bases, V lost 3 bases, and 7 bases had no gene match. The CDR3 has 17 amino acids. Germline CDR1 and CDR2: KGHSH and LQKENI. This chain's CDR3 is CASSPFRDRYSNQPQHF. CDR3 DNA sequence: TGTGCCAGCTCACCGTTCCGGGACAGGTATAGCAATCAGCCCCAGCATTTT.

This clone showed up just a few times. The genes are TRBV6-6 and TRBJ1-4, with a possible D match to TRBD1 (5 bases). The CDR3 totals 15 residues. V dropped 5 bases and J dropped 8 bases, with 18 bases sitting between them. Germline CDR1 and CDR2: MNHNY and SVGAGI (reference sequence). The CDR3 loop is CASSQQNRGLEKLFF. The CDR3 DNA reads as TGTGCCAGCAGTCAACAAAACCGGGGCCTAGAAAAACTGTTTTTT.

CDR3 nucleotides: TGTGCCATCGGTGCCAGGGAGGACCAGCCCCAGCATTTT. It is translated as CAIGAREDQPQHF. The rearrangement links TRBV10-3 to TRBJ1-5; D is perhaps TRBD1 (5 bases). Trimming pared 8 bases from V and 7 bases from J, leaving 15 bases between. The CDR3 contains 13 residues. Germline CDR1 reads ENHRY; CDR2 reads SYGVKD.

V is TRBV5-4 and J is TRBJ2-4; 7 bases fit TRBD2. Germline CDR1 is SGHNT and CDR2 is YYREEE (reference sequence). CDR3 length: 15 amino acids. J lost 4 bases, V lost 1 base, and 5 bases had no gene match. In DNA, the CDR3 is TGTGCCAGCAGCTTGCGACGGGGGGAGAAAAACATTCAGTACTTC. It specifies CASSLRRGEKNIQYF.

This clone came up a few times. The chain joins TRBV11-2 to TRBJ1-2; D is ambiguous. V was shortened by 8 bases and J by 1 base, with 23 bases between the two germline ends. The V gene's germline CDR1 is SGHAT and CDR2 FQNNGV. This CDR3 region has 17 residues. CDR3 sequence: CASASPMKSSLNYGYTF. The CDR3 coding sequence is TGTGCCAGCGCATCCCCTATGAAATCTTCCCTTAACTATGGCTACACCTTC.

This clone has a handful of counts. The chain links TRBV12-2 to TRBJ2-2; TRBD2, as called in the table, went unchecked against the DNA. TRBV12-2 is a documented pseudogene. The CDR3 loop spans 16 amino acids. In nucleotides, the CDR3 is TGTGCAAGTCGCTTAAGTCCCCGGTTTCGCGCCGGGGAGCTGTTTTTT. Translated, it gives CASRLSPRFRAGELFF.

The chain links TRBV5-4 to TRBJ2-5; no clear D gene. The CDR3 is made up of 13 amino acids. Per the germline V gene, CDR1 is SGHNT and CDR2 is YYREEE (reference sequence). Trimming pared 0 bases from V and 5 bases from J, leaving 8 bases between. The CDR3 here is CASSLVGYETQYF. CDR3 in DNA: TGTGCCAGCAGCTTGGTCGGTTACGAGACCCAGTACTTC.

V is TRBV2 and J is TRBJ2-7, with D perhaps TRBD1 (5 bases). Trimming left V 8 bases short and J 0 bases short, with 11 bases between. Germline CDR1 SNHLY, CDR2 FYNNEI. The CDR3 loop spans 13 amino acids. The CDR3 region has the DNA TGTGCCAGCGAAGGGGCTTTCTCCTACGAGCAGTACTTC. This sequence encodes CASEGAFSYEQYF.

This clone has a handful of counts. The V and J genes are TRBV9 and TRBJ2-1; D is unresolved. The germline V and J ends were trimmed by 0 bases and 7 bases, with 8 bases remaining between them. CDR1 and CDR2 (germline): SGDLS, YYNGEE. The CDR3 is 13 residues long. CDR3 DNA: TGTGCCAGCAGCGTAGTTATAGGGAATGAGCAGTTCTTC. It is translated as CASSVVIGNEQFF.

This clone was seen more than once but under ten times. This chain connects TRBV11-2 to TRBJ2-3; 8 bases map to TRBD2. With V trimmed by 3 bases and J by 4 bases, 6 bases remained unmatched. Germline V lookup: CDR1 SGHAT, CDR2 FQNNGV. This CDR3 has 15 amino acids. CDR3: CASSFGGAGADTQYF. CDR3 nucleotides: TGTGCCAGCAGCTTCGGTGGAGCGGGAGCAGATACGCAGTATTTT.

The chain links TRBV7-8 to TRBJ2-1, with D unclear. Trimming left V 6 bases short and J 0 bases short, with 15 bases between. In germline, CDR1 is SGHVS, CDR2 FQNEAQ. This CDR3 is built from 16 residues. CDR3: CASSSLMWGSYNEQFF. The CDR3, as DNA: TGTGCCAGCAGTTCGCTCATGTGGGGCTCCTACAATGAGCAGTTCTTC.

V gene TRBV4-2 combines with J gene TRBJ2-2, with D perhaps matching TRBD2 (5 bases). With 1 base removed from V and 1 base from J, the gap between germline ends came to 25 bases. This CDR3 is built from 21 residues. From germline, CDR1 is LGHNA and CDR2 YNFKEQ. The CDR3 is CASSQGRWPNSPQKNTGELFF. CDR3 DNA sequence: TGTGCCAGCAGCCAAGGGAGGTGGCCCAACTCACCTCAAAAGAACACCGGGGAGCTGTTTTTT.

The chain recombines TRBV11-3 with TRBJ2-1; 9 bases line up with TRBD2. This CDR3 has 14 amino acids. After removal of 1 base from V and 8 bases from J, the junction contained 3 bases not matched to a gene. Germline V CDR1 and CDR2: SGHNT, YENEEA. The CDR3: CASSLVGGRDEQFF. In DNA form, the CDR3 reads TGTGCCAGCAGCTTAGTTGGCGGGAGGGATGAGCAGTTCTTC.

The rearrangement uses TRBV5-1 and TRBJ2-7; tentatively, D is TRBD1 (5 bases). Germline V gene lookup returns CDR1 SGHRS and CDR2 YFSETQ. The CDR3 length is 15 residues. Trimming took off 1 base at V and 2 bases at J, with 13 bases between the two ends. This chain's CDR3 is CASSLSVRVPYEQYF. CDR3 bases: TGCGCCAGCAGCTTGTCAGTCAGGGTGCCCTACGAGCAGTACTTC.